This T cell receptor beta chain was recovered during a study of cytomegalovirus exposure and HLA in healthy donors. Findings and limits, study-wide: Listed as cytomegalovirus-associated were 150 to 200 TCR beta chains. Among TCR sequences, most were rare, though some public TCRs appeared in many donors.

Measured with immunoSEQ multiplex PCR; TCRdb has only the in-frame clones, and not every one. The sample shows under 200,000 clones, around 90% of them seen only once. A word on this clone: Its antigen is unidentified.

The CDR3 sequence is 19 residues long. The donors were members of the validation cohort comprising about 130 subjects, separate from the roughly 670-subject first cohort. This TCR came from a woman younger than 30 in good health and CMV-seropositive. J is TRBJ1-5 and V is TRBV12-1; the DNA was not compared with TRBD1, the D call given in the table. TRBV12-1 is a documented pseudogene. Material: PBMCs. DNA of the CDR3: TGTGCCAGCAGCCGGCCGGAGGACAGGGCCCCTTATAGCAATCAGCCCCAGCATTTT. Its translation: CASSRPEDRAPYSNQPQHF.